These T cell receptor beta chains were read from a single sample in a study of blood T cell repertoires in COVID-19. Assay used: immunoSEQ multiplex PCR; TCRdb lists only in-frame clones, some missing. The repertoire holds 200,000 to 300,000 clones, with 75% to 85% as singletons. Sequenced: peripheral blood. These TCRs come from a human donor in a cohort sampled during active COVID-19. The CDR3 runs from the conserved cysteine through the conserved F or W. Some rows have no size entry. The others give once, few or many, or a class for an expanded clone.

V	size	J	CDR3
TRBV5-1	.	TRBJ2-2	CASSSGLHVASNTGELFF
TRBV13	.	TRBJ2-5	CASSLRRDRALQYQETQYF
TRBV28	.	TRBJ2-6	CASSPPGGRGLGANVLTF
TRBV2	.	TRBJ2-7	CASKLGLEQYF
TRBV11-2	.	TRBJ1-1	CASSFGGKPESEAFF
TRBV6-2/TRBV6-3	.	TRBJ2-7	CASSPNPSARIGEQYF
TRBV27	.	TRBJ1-3	CASRAGSGNTIYF
TRBV27	.	TRBJ2-1	CASRRMGGNEQFF
TRBV28	few	TRBJ2-2	CATIKSPGGSNTGELFF
TRBV7-9	.	TRBJ2-3	CASSPRPAGGRTDTQYF
TRBV28	few	TRBJ1-6	CASSSTGVSYNSPLHF
TRBV19	.	TRBJ2-2	CASTKWEGIGELFF
TRBV27	.	TRBJ1-4	CASSRDRDEKLFF